The present T cell receptor (beta chain) was sequenced within a study of blood T cell repertoires in COVID-19. Whole-study context: Acute-phase and convalescent COVID-19 samples originated in the United States, Italy and Spain. Sample material is recorded as cDNA or gDNA derived from T cells, B-cell-depleted T cells, or PBMCs.

As processed by the authors: Amplification of reference gene primers was used by the study to estimate nucleated cell counts. Using immunoSEQ multiplex PCR, the repertoire was profiled, and TCRdb retains in-frame clones only, with some absent. For V, J and clone size, that table is used; D and trimming come from the DNA. The sample has about 190,000 clones; around 80% are singletons. This clone has just one count. Germline V lookup: CDR1 LGHNA, CDR2 YSLEER. The CDR3 loop spans 16 amino acids. Trimming shortened V by 0 bases and J by 3 bases, and 12 bases separated the two germline ends. This receptor was identified in a man between 50 and 59 years old who had recovered from COVID-19. The chain carries TRBV4-3 and TRBJ2-1; D is possibly TRBD2 (6 bases). The sequencing input was peripheral blood. The CDR3 spells CASSQDGGKVYNEQFF. The CDR3 DNA reads as TGCGCCAGCAGCCAAGATGGGGGGAAGGTCTACAATGAGCAGTTCTTC.